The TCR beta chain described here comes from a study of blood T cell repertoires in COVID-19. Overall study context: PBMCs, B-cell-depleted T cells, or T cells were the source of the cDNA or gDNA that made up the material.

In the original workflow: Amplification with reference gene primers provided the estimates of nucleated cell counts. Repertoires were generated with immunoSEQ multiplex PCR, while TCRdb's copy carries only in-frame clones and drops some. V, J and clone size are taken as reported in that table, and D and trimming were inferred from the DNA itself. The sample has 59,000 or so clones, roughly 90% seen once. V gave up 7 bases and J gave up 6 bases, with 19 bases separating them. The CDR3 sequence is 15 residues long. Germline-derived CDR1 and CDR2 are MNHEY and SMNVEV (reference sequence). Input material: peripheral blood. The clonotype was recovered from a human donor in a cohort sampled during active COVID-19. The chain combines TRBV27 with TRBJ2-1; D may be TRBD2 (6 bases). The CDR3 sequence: CASIWRAQEGNEQFF. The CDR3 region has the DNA TGTGCCAGCATCTGGAGAGCTCAGGAGGGCAATGAGCAGTTCTTC.